This entry features one T cell receptor (beta chain) sequence. TCRdb analysed the 5' RACE reads with MiXCR anew, one entry per CDR3 protein. The sample lists approximately 210,000 distinct CDR3 sequences; under 12% were seen once. The sample originates from a study of T-cell memory formation after mild COVID-19. The V end was cut by 5 bases, the J end by 8 bases, with 15 bases between. CDR3 length: 14 residues. Germline V lookup: CDR1 LNHDA, CDR2 SQIVND (reference sequence). The V gene is TRBV19, the J gene TRBJ1-4; no reliable D call. This clonotype was sampled from a man in his late teens or twenties who had mild COVID-19 (a few samples of this study predate the infection). Cell type and time point are not known. The sample consisted of PBMCs or a T cell subset sorted from them (not recorded which). The CDR3 here is CASSALSGKEKLFF. CDR3 coding DNA: TGTGCCAGTAGTGCCTTGTCGGGGAAGGAAAAACTGTTTTTT.